The 2 T cell receptor beta chains in this list originate from one sample, sequenced in a study of T cell changes during pregnancy in multiple sclerosis. Sequenced by immunoSEQ multiplex PCR; TCRdb stores in-frame clones only, minus some. The table has approximately 33,000 clones, about 92% seen once. Sequenced material: CD4+ T cells from peripheral blood mononuclear cells, taken after pregnancy. Every receptor here comes from a female donor with multiple sclerosis, enrolled in a pregnancy study.

The chain is built from TRBV7-3 and TRBJ2-1; TRBD1 matches at 7 bases. The CDR3 is 14 amino acids. V lost 6 bases to trimming and J lost 4 bases; unmatched junction nucleotides: 6. Germline V gives CDR1 SGHTA, CDR2 FQGTGA. CDR3 nucleotides: TGTGCCAGCAGTCAACAGGGGTGGTACAATGAGCAGTTCTTC. Residues: CASSQQGWYNEQFF.

The genes are TRBV27 and TRBJ2-3; 7 bases match TRBD1. V trimming: 7 bases; J trimming: 0 bases; junction bases outside the gene matches: 1. The germline V gene encodes CDR1 MNHEY and CDR2 SMNVEV (reference sequence). CDR3 length equals 13 residues. CDR3 protein: CASKGGSTDTQYF. The DNA for the CDR3 is TGTGCCAGCAAAGGGGGCAGCACAGATACGCAGTATTTT.